There are many counts of the clone carrying this T cell receptor beta chain. During its preparation, the TCRbeta library received unique molecular identifiers. TCRdb ran MiXCR on the PCR reads and lists one entry per CDR3 protein. The sample gives 600,000 to 700,000 distinct CDR3 sequences, around a sixth of which show up once; 0.9% to 1.2% is in the top ten. The sample originates from a study of T-cell reconstitution after alpha-beta-depleted transplantation in children. CDR3 length equals 14 residues. V lost 2 bases and J lost 5, with 9 bases in between. CDR1 and CDR2 from the germline V gene are MNHEY and SVGAGI.

Sequencing used PBMCs from the stem cell graft donor, obtained from the stem cell graft. This sequence joins TRBV6-5 and TRBJ2-2; no clear D. This sequence originates from a human donor who donated a stem cell graft to a child with acute myeloid leukemia. CDR3 amino acids: CASSYGGETGELFF. DNA for the CDR3: TGTGCCAGCAGTTACGGCGGTGAAACCGGGGAGCTGTTTTTT.